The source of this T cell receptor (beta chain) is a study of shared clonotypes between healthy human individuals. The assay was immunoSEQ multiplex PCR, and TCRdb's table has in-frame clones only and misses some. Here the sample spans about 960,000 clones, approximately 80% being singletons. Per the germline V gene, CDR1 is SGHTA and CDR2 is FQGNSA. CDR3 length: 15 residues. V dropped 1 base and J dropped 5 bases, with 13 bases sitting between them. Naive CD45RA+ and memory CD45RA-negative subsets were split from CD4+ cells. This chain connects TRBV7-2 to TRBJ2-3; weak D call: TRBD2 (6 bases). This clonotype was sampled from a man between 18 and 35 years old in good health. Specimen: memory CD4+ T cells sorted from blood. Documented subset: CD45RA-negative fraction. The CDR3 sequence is CASSLDGSPGDTQYF. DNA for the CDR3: TGTGCCAGCAGCTTAGACGGGAGTCCGGGAGATACGCAGTATTTT.